This T cell receptor beta chain was recorded in a study of blood T cells in healthy people across ages. Study-wide points: Age advanced and TCR beta diversity per million T cells fell, roughly linearly.

Comment on this clonotype: Its matching antigen is unknown.

A second PCR of 7 to 11 cycles used a sample-barcoded 5' primer and a J-beta primer mix. Template switching added a 12-random-nucleotide identifier to every cDNA molecule. TCRdb recomputed calls from the 5' RACE reads with MiXCR, one row per CDR3 protein. The sample contains around 750,000 distinct CDR3 sequences, about 53% of which appear only once. Each donor supplied around 10 milliliters of peripheral blood. Isolation per sample recovered at least 7 million PBMCs. V trimming: 8 bases; J trimming: 4 bases; junction bases outside the gene matches: 5. CDR3 length equals 14 residues. Germline-derived CDR1 and CDR2 are KGHSH and LQKENI.

The chain uses TRBV18 and TRBJ2-3, with 11 bases that match TRBD2. The source of this sequence is an older man in good health. The sample comprised blood. Here the CDR3 reads CASPGLADPDTQYF. CDR3 DNA sequence: TGTGCCAGCCCGGGACTAGCGGATCCAGATACGCAGTATTTT. The whole variable domain, remainder taken from reference TRBV18 and TRBJ2-3, is NAGVMQNPRHLVRRRGQEARLRCSPMKGHSHVYWYRQLPEEGLKFMVYLQKENIIDESGMPKERFSAEFPKEGPSILRIQQVVRGDSAAYFCASPGLADPDTQYFGPGTRLTVL.